These 10 T cell receptor beta chains were sequenced from one sample in a study of blood T cell repertoires in COVID-19. Generated by immunoSEQ multiplex PCR, the TCRdb table keeps only in-frame clones and is missing some. The sample lists 150,000 to 200,000 clones, 86% occurring once. The specimen sequenced was PBMCs or T cells enriched from blood (not recorded which). The receptors were sampled from a woman aged 25 to 39 who had recovered from COVID-19.

The table lists this clone with a few counts. The rearrangement uses TRBV2 and TRBJ2-1; 12 bases align to TRBD1. The CDR3 covers 16 residues. Trimming took 6 bases from V and 8 from J; bases not matched to a gene: 11. CDR1 is SNHLY and CDR2 is FYNNEI in the germline V gene. The chain's CDR3 is CASSGTGTGGTYEQFF. CDR3 bases: TGTGCCAGCAGCGGAACCGGGACAGGGGGCACCTATGAGCAGTTCTTC.

The chain carries TRBV15 and TRBJ2-7; 8 nucleotides align to TRBD1. Trimming cost V 0 bases and J 7 bases; bases outside gene matches: 5. The CDR3 spans 14 residues. CDR1 is LNHNV and CDR2 is YYDKDF in the germline V gene (reference sequence). CDR3 coding DNA: TGTGCCACCAGCAGAGAGACAGGGGATAGGGAGCAGTACTTC. As protein: CATSRETGDREQYF.

The chain links TRBV23-1 to TRBJ2-1; 9 bases fit TRBD1. TRBV23-1 is an ORF for which the function is uncertain. The CDR3 spans 16 residues. V shed 4 bases and J 2 bases; nucleotides not matched to a gene: 6. The CDR3 region is CASSPYTGGPYNEQFF. CDR3 nucleotide sequence: TGCGCCAGCAGTCCATATACAGGGGGCCCCTACAATGAGCAGTTCTTC.

V usage is TRBV4-2 and J usage is TRBJ2-5, with 10 bases matching TRBD1. This CDR3 has 16 amino acids. CDR1 LGHNA and CDR2 YNFKEQ come from the germline V gene. The ends lost 3 bases at V and 7 bases at J; junction bases unmatched: 11. Here the CDR3 DNA reads TGTGCCAGCAGCCAGGGACAGACAGGGGGCGACGTGACCCAGTACTTC. It encodes CASSQGQTGGDVTQYF.

The chain is built from TRBV2 and TRBJ1-2, with D possibly TRBD1 on 5 matching bases. The CDR3 consists of 15 residues. The V end was cut by 6 bases, the J end by 3 bases, with 17 bases between. Germline values: CDR1 SNHLY, CDR2 FYNNEI. CDR3 nucleotides: TGTGCCAGCAGCAAAAAAATGGACACCTACTATGGCTACACCTTC. This codes for CASSKKMDTYYGYTF. Filled out from reference TRBV2 and TRBJ1-2, the complete variable domain reads EPEVTQTPSHQVTQMGQEVILRCVPISNHLYFYWYRQILGQKVEFLVSFYNNEISEKSEIFDDQFSVERPDGSNFTLKIRSTKLEDSAMYFCASSKKMDTYYGYTFGSGTRLTVV.

This rearrangement joins TRBV2 to TRBJ2-7; a weak D match, TRBD2 (5 bases). The length of the CDR3 is 14 residues. Per the germline V gene, CDR1 is SNHLY and CDR2 is FYNNEI. Trimming removed 2 bases from V and 3 bases from J, with 11 bases in between. The chain's CDR3 is CASSEQRTLYEQYF. CDR3 bases: TGTGCCAGCAGTGAACAACGGACTCTCTACGAGCAGTACTTC. The full variable domain, with the rest looked up from reference TRBV2 and TRBJ2-7, is EPEVTQTPSHQVTQMGQEVILRCVPISNHLYFYWYRQILGQKVEFLVSFYNNEISEKSEIFDDQFSVERPDGSNFTLKIRSTKLEDSAMYFCASSEQRTLYEQYFGPGTRLTVT.

The rearrangement links TRBV5-6 to TRBJ2-3; D ambiguous. CDR1 and CDR2 from the germline V gene are SGHDT and YYEEEE. The CDR3 is 13 residues long. Trimming removed 4 bases at V and 2 bases at J, with 8 bases between. CDR3 residues: CASSLGDTDTQYF. The CDR3 DNA reads as TGTGCCAGCAGCCTAGGAGACACAGATACGCAGTATTTT.

The chain employs TRBV5-4 and TRBJ2-6; 7 bases are a match to TRBD1. V was pared by 4 bases and J by 1 base, with 8 bases of the junction left unmatched. CDR1 and CDR2 from the germline V gene are SGHNT and YYREEE (reference sequence). There are 17 residues in the CDR3. The CDR3 DNA is TGTGCCAGCAGCGGGACAGCTTATGTTTCTGGGGCCAACGTCCTGACTTTC. Translating gives CASSGTAYVSGANVLTF.

The V call is TRBV5-1, the J call TRBJ2-7, with a tentative D call TRBD1 (6 bases). CDR1 is SGHRS and CDR2 is YFSETQ in the germline V gene. Trimming cost V 2 bases and J 1 base, with 16 bases left between them. This CDR3 is 16 amino acids long. The CDR3 loop reads CASSFSGAPLSYEQYF. In nucleotides, the CDR3 is TGCGCCAGCAGCTTTTCAGGGGCGCCCTTGTCCTACGAGCAGTACTTC. Full variable domain (rest looked up from reference TRBV5-1 and TRBJ2-7): KAGVTQTPRYLIKTRGQQVTLSCSPISGHRSVSWYQQTPGQGLQFLFEYFSETQRNKGNFPGRFSGRQFSNSRSEMNVSTLELGDSALYLCASSFSGAPLSYEQYFGPGTRLTVT.

The chain couples TRBV3-1 (or the pseudogene TRBV3-2) to TRBJ1-1; tentatively, D is TRBD1 (6 bases). Germline lookup yields CDR1 LGHDT and CDR2 YNNKEL (reference sequence). The CDR3 runs 13 residues. Trimming took off 1 base at V and 8 bases at J, with 11 bases between the two ends. In DNA, the CDR3 is TGTGCCAGCAGCCAAGGGGCCGACAGGGAAGCTTTCTTT. Translation: CASSQGADREAFF.